This T cell receptor beta chain was profiled in a study of vaccination effects on CD4 cells after COVID-19. The germline V and J ends were trimmed by 0 bases and 1 base, with 4 bases remaining between them. The CDR3 is 13 residues long. Germline CDR1 SGHRS, CDR2 YFSETQ. After expansion with viral peptide pools in the ViraFEST assay, antigen-specific CD4+ T cells were sequenced. Isolation of CD4+ T cells took place after more than 9 days of culture. Subjects were given two BNT162b2 or mRNA-1273 vaccine doses. Nucleocapsid antibody tests were negative, and the vaccine recipients had no prior SARS-CoV-2 infection. PBMC cultures contained about 1.9 million cells per well, 7.5 to 10 IU/ml IL-2 and 10 ug/ml peptides. IL-2 medium supplanted half the medium on days 3 and 7. This clone turned up a few times. No antigen is known for it. Sequencing used immunoSEQ multiplex PCR; TCRdb keeps in-frame clones, though not all of them. The sample shows tens of thousands of clones, roughly three quarters of them seen only once.

This sample comprised CD4+ T cells from PBMCs cultured with HCoV-OC43 spike peptides, obtained after COVID-19 vaccination. Specified subset: HCoV-OC43 spike overlapping peptide pool stimulation. The V call is TRBV5-1, the J call TRBJ1-1, with D uncertain. The receptor's source is a human donor who received a COVID-19 vaccine. The CDR3 is CASSLVPNTEAFF. CDR3 DNA: TGCGCCAGCAGCTTGGTTCCGAACACTGAAGCTTTCTTT.